Each of the 7 T cell receptor beta chains below was sequenced from the same sample in a study of cytomegalovirus exposure and HLA in healthy donors. PCR employed 60 Vbeta and 13 Jbeta primers. Assay: immunoSEQ multiplex PCR; the TCRdb copy retains only in-frame clones and omits some. The table lists tens of thousands of clones, about 60% of them singletons. Sequencing used PBMCs. These receptors originate from a man aged 30 to 39 in good health and CMV-seropositive.

This clone was counted once. The rearrangement links TRBV6-4 to TRBJ2-6, with 10 bases that match TRBD1. J was trimmed by 1 base and V by 2 bases; bases with no gene match: 8. This CDR3 region has 19 residues. CDR1 MRHNA and CDR2 SNTAGT come from the germline V gene. CDR3 in DNA: TGTGCCAGCAGTGACGGCGGGACAGGGGACGTATCTGGGGCCAACGTCCTGACTTTC. Its translation is CASSDGGTGDVSGANVLTF.

This sequence joins TRBV4-3 and TRBJ2-7, with a possible D match to TRBD1 (7 bases). The germline V gene has CDR1 LGHNA and CDR2 YSLEER. With 0 bases removed from V and 5 bases from J, the gap between germline ends came to 14 bases. The CDR3 loop spans 15 amino acids. This CDR3 is CASSQDWRGRDEQYF. CDR3 DNA sequence: TGCGCCAGCAGCCAAGATTGGAGGGGGCGGGACGAGCAGTACTTC.

The chain joins TRBV5-4 to TRBJ1-2; D perhaps matches TRBD1 (5 bases). Germline V gene data show CDR1 as SGHNT and CDR2 as YYREEE (reference sequence). Trimming cost V 0 bases and J 8 bases, with 11 bases left between them. CDR3 length: 13 amino acids. As DNA, the CDR3 is TGTGCCAGCAGCTTGGGAGTGGACAAAGGCTACACCTTC. Its translation: CASSLGVDKGYTF.

The sample holds one count of this clone. This sequence joins TRBV5-1 and TRBJ2-7; weak D call: TRBD1 (5 bases). Germline loops: CDR1 SGHRS, CDR2 YFSETQ. V shed 4 bases and J shed 3 bases, with 14 bases lying between them. This CDR3 has 14 residues. CDR3 sequence (DNA): TGCGCCAGCAGCCCTGGACATCTCCTCTACGAGCAGTACTTC. It translates to CASSPGHLLYEQYF.

The genes are TRBV4-2 and TRBJ2-7; 9 nucleotides match TRBD1. The length of the CDR3 is 15 residues. Germline lookup yields CDR1 LGHNA and CDR2 YNFKEQ. With 8 bases clipped from V and 2 bases from J, the junction kept 10 bases outside the gene matches. The CDR3 is CASATGDRDTYEQYF. In DNA, the CDR3 is TGTGCCAGCGCTACCGGGGACAGGGATACCTACGAGCAGTACTTC.

The J gene is TRBJ2-2, the V gene TRBV11-2; 7 nucleotides align to TRBD2. With V trimmed by 5 bases and J by 4 bases, 7 bases remained unmatched. The CDR3 has 15 residues. From germline, CDR1 is SGHAT and CDR2 FQNNGV. As DNA, the CDR3 is TGTGCCAGCAGCCCCGGACTAGTAGTCACCGGGGAGCTGTTTTTT. Translating it yields CASSPGLVVTGELFF.

The DNA for the CDR3 is TGTGCCAGTAGTGTGACGGGATATGGCTACACCTTC. It yields the protein CASSVTGYGYTF. This chain connects TRBV19 to TRBJ1-2; D ambiguous. This CDR3 has 12 residues. The germline gives CDR1 LNHDA, CDR2 SQIVND (reference sequence). V shed 5 bases and J shed 5 bases, with 9 bases lying between them.